The next 19 T cell receptor beta chains were all read from a single sample in a study of blood T cell repertoires in COVID-19. Repertoires were generated with immunoSEQ multiplex PCR, while TCRdb's copy carries only in-frame clones and drops some. The sample lists approximately 110,000 clones; 85% to 90% were seen once. Sequencing was done on a sample of peripheral blood. These receptors originate from a woman aged 80 or older with COVID-19, enrolled during active disease.

The chain has TRBV19 and TRBJ2-5; 11 bases are a match to TRBD2. Trimming took 5 bases from V and 4 from J; bases not matched to a gene: 6. The CDR3 consists of 15 residues. Germline values: CDR1 LNHDA, CDR2 SQIVND (reference sequence). For the CDR3, the DNA is TGTGCCAGTAGTGCACTAGCGGGAGATCGAGAGACCCAGTACTTC. Translating it yields CASSALAGDRETQYF.

Only a few counts were recorded for this clone. The chain recombines TRBV9 with TRBJ2-4; 13 positions agree with TRBD2. With V trimmed by 2 bases and J by 5 bases, 4 bases remained unmatched. The CDR3 is 16 amino acids. Germline V gene sequence: CDR1 SGDLS, CDR2 YYNGEE. CDR3 amino acids: CASSVGLAGVENIQYF. CDR3 bases: TGTGCCAGCAGCGTCGGACTAGCGGGAGTGGAAAACATTCAGTACTTC. Full variable domain (outside the CDR3, taken from reference TRBV9 and TRBJ2-4): DSGVTQTPKHLITATGQRVTLRCSPRSGDLSVYWYQQSLDQGLQFLIQYYNGEERAKGNILERFSAQQFPDLHSELNLSSLELGDSALYFCASSVGLAGVENIQYFGAGTRLSVL.

This chain joins TRBV18 and TRBJ2-2; 8 nucleotides agree with TRBD2. Germline trimming cut 5 bases from V and 4 bases from J; bases unmatched to any gene: 15. The CDR3 runs 18 residues. Germline assignment: CDR1 KGHSH and CDR2 LQKENI. CDR3 DNA: TGTGCCAGCTCATATAGGCGGGAGGATCCACGGGGCACCGGGGAGCTGTTTTTT. Its translation: CASSYRREDPRGTGELFF.

This rearrangement joins TRBV2 to TRBJ1-6, with TRBD1 as a possible D gene (6 bases). The CDR3 extends over 12 amino acids. Germline V lookup: CDR1 SNHLY, CDR2 FYNNEI. V dropped 8 bases and J dropped 5 bases, with 7 bases sitting between them. Here the CDR3 reads CASGGDNSPLHF. CDR3 DNA sequence: TGTGCCAGCGGGGGCGATAATTCACCCCTCCACTTT. Drawing the rest from reference TRBV2 and TRBJ1-6, the complete variable domain is EPEVTQTPSHQVTQMGQEVILRCVPISNHLYFYWYRQILGQKVEFLVSFYNNEISEKSEIFDDQFSVERPDGSNFTLKIRSTKLEDSAMYFCASGGDNSPLHFGNGTRLTVT.

The chain joins TRBV3-1 (or the pseudogene TRBV3-2) to TRBJ2-4; D may be TRBD2 (5 bases). CDR1 is LGHDT and CDR2 is YNNKEL in the germline V gene (reference sequence). The CDR3 is 21 amino acids. V dropped 4 bases and J dropped 1 base, with 29 bases sitting between them. CDR3 sequence: CASSPIGWWAAAWRAKNIQYF. In nucleotides, the CDR3 is TGTGCCAGCAGCCCCATTGGGTGGTGGGCCGCAGCGTGGAGGGCCAAAAACATTCAGTACTTC.

The genes are TRBV18 and TRBJ2-2; 8 bases match TRBD1. J was trimmed by 5 bases and V by 3 bases; bases with no gene match: 8. This CDR3 has 16 residues. CDR1 and CDR2 (germline): KGHSH, LQKENI. The CDR3 reads CASSPAGTGKTGELFF. CDR3 coding DNA: TGTGCCAGCTCACCGGCCGGGACAGGAAAAACCGGGGAGCTGTTTTTT.

V gene TRBV7-2 combines with J gene TRBJ2-2; D call uncertain. CDR3 size: 13 residues. From germline, CDR1 is SGHTA and CDR2 FQGNSA. Trimming removed 1 base at V and 6 bases at J, with 6 bases between. CDR3 DNA sequence: TGTGCCAGCAGCTTAGGAGTTGCCGGGGAGCTGTTTTTT. Its translation is CASSLGVAGELFF.

The chain recombines TRBV14 with TRBJ2-2, with D tentatively TRBD1 (5 bases). CDR1 is SGHDN, CDR2 FVKESK, per germline. Trimming removed 5 bases from V and 6 bases from J, with 16 bases in between. This CDR3 spans 15 amino acids. The CDR3 spells CASSFRSQGSGELFF. The CDR3 bases are TGTGCCAGCAGCTTTCGCTCCCAGGGATCCGGGGAGCTGTTTTTT. Together with reference TRBV14 and TRBJ2-2, the CDR3 gives the full variable domain: EAGVTQFPSHSVIEKGQTVTLRCDPISGHDNLYWYRRVMGKEIKFLLHFVKESKQDESGMPNNRFLAERTGGTYSTLKVQPAELEDSGVYFCASSFRSQGSGELFFGEGSRLTVL.

The V gene is TRBV6-2 or TRBV6-3, the J gene TRBJ2-1, with 12 bases identical to TRBD2. Per germline, CDR1 MNHEY and CDR2 SVGEGT. CDR3 length equals 15 residues. V shed 5 bases, J shed 9 bases, and the junction held 8 bases outside the gene matches. DNA for the CDR3: TGTGCCAGCAGTAAAGGACTAGCGGGACATGGTGAGCAGTTCTTC. It specifies CASSKGLAGHGEQFF.

V gene TRBV4-1 combines with J gene TRBJ1-1; perhaps TRBD1 as D (6 bases). The CDR3 is 15 residues long. V lost 4 bases and J lost 3, with 15 bases in between. Germline CDR1 reads MGHRA; CDR2 reads YSYEKL. DNA of the CDR3: TGCGCCAGCAGCCTCAGTTCACAGGGCTACACTGAAGCTTTCTTT. As protein: CASSLSSQGYTEAFF.

The chain is built from TRBV4-3 and TRBJ2-3, with 7 bases identical to TRBD2. Germline V gives CDR1 LGHNA, CDR2 YSLEER. J gave up 5 bases and V 4 bases, and 9 bases lay outside the gene matches. The CDR3 is 15 amino acids. CDR3 bases: TGCGCCAGCAGCCGAGTTAGCGGGTCTGAAGATACGCAGTATTTT. Its protein product is CASSRVSGSEDTQYF.

On this clone: Other DNA sequences in the same sample also yield this CDR3. V and J are TRBV12-3 or TRBV12-4 and TRBJ2-7; D gene uncertain. The CDR3 runs to 12 residues. The germline V and J ends were trimmed by 1 base and 3 bases, with 4 bases remaining between them. The DNA for the CDR3 is TGTGCCAGCAGTTTAGGCAGCTACGAGCAGTACTTC. It encodes CASSLGSYEQYF.

V is TRBV4-3 and J is TRBJ1-3; 7 bases match TRBD1. The CDR3 loop spans 15 amino acids. The germline gives CDR1 LGHNA, CDR2 YSLEER. The V gene end was trimmed by 4 bases and the J gene end by 2 bases; junction bases not matched to a gene: 5. As DNA, the CDR3 is TGCGCCAGCAGCCTCGCGACAGGGCCTGGAAACACCATATATTTT. Amino acid sequence: CASSLATGPGNTIYF.

The chain has TRBV3-1 (or the pseudogene TRBV3-2) and TRBJ2-5, with 9 bases that match TRBD1. Germline lookup yields CDR1 LGHDT and CDR2 YNNKEL (reference sequence). The CDR3 has 13 residues. The junction had 8 bases not matched to a gene; V was cut back by 1 base and J by 14 bases. The CDR3 bases are TGTGCCAGCAGCCAAGGTTATGGGACAGGGTGTTACTTC. It codes for CASSQGYGTGCYF.

The V gene is TRBV6-2 or TRBV6-3, the J gene TRBJ2-7; D is perhaps TRBD1 (5 bases). The CDR3 spans 14 residues. With 0 bases removed from V and 5 bases from J, the gap between germline ends came to 11 bases. Germline V CDR1 and CDR2: MNHEY, SVGEGT. For the CDR3, the DNA is TGTGCCAGCAGTTACTCGGACACCGCTAACGAGCAGTACTTC. This encodes CASSYSDTANEQYF.

This chain links TRBV4-1 with TRBJ2-1, with TRBD2 matching 12 bases. Germline-derived CDR1 and CDR2 are MGHRA and YSYEKL. Unmatched junction bases numbered 13, after V lost 8 bases and J lost 5 bases. CDR3 length: 17 amino acids. The CDR3 coding sequence is TGCGCCAGCGCGGCTAGCGGGAGGGTGGGGTCGGACAATGAGCAGTTCTTC. Its protein is CASAASGRVGSDNEQFF.

The chain carries TRBV15 and TRBJ2-1; 8 bases align to TRBD1. Trimming took 0 bases from V and 9 from J; bases not matched to a gene: 7. CDR1 and CDR2 from the germline V gene are LNHNV and YYDKDF (reference sequence). This CDR3 is built from 15 residues. The CDR3 here is CATSRDAGQGLEQFF. The CDR3 bases are TGTGCCACCAGCAGAGATGCAGGACAGGGCCTTGAGCAGTTCTTC.

V and J are TRBV5-1 and TRBJ2-7, with TRBD1 identical over 9 bases. J lost 6 bases, V lost 0 bases, and 4 bases had no gene match. Germline CDR1 SGHRS, CDR2 YFSETQ. The CDR3 is made up of 14 amino acids. Here the CDR3 DNA reads TGCGCCAGCAGCTTGGTCGGACAGGGGTCCGAGCAGTACTTC. Its protein is CASSLVGQGSEQYF.

CDR3 amino acids: CASSQDSGSYNEQFF. CDR3 nucleotides: TGTGCCAGCAGCCAAGACAGCGGCTCCTACAATGAGCAGTTCTTC. The genes are TRBV4-2 and TRBJ2-1, with D tentatively TRBD2 (5 bases). The V gene's germline CDR1 is LGHNA and CDR2 YNFKEQ. The CDR3 has 15 amino acids. V was cut by 0 bases and J by 0 bases, with 6 bases left in between.